The present entry profiles one T cell receptor beta chain with its context. The data derive from a study of shared clonotypes between healthy human individuals. Turning to the study itself: A couple of female and three male donors aged 18 to 49 were enrolled.

The run depth of the assay was deep. Each PCR replicate run on unsorted PBMC took in around 300 ng DNA, roughly 32,000 T cell genomes. Ten immunoSEQ deep assay plates served to sequence unsorted PBMC DNA. Data came from immunoSEQ multiplex PCR; TCRdb stores just in-frame clones and leaves some out. The sample has about 490,000 clones, around 80% seen once; the top ten hold over 10%. This CDR3 region has 16 residues. V was pared by 5 bases and J by 8 bases, with 12 bases of the junction left unmatched. CDR1 SEHNR and CDR2 FQNEAQ come from the germline V gene (reference sequence). The clonotype was recovered from a woman between 35 and 50 years old in good health. Some clones in this sample may be carry-over from other donors' samples. V and J are TRBV7-9 and TRBJ1-4, with 9 bases lining up with TRBD1. The specimen was PBMCs. Here the CDR3 DNA reads TGTGCCAGCAGCCCTCAAGGACAGGGGCTGAGCGAAAAACTGTTTTTT. Amino acid sequence: CASSPQGQGLSEKLFF.